Included here is one T cell receptor (beta chain) sequence, with context. The antigen remains undetermined. The data originate from a study of T cell repertoires in breast cancer. Study-wide results and caveats: Tumor-involved sentinel nodes shared 6% to 10% of TCRs with matched tumors, tumor-free nodes roughly 1.8%.

During the second nested PCR, blocking oligonucleotides suppressed genes that were not paired. MiXCR, applied by TCRdb to the emulsion pairing reads, yields one record per CDR3 protein. The table lists some 590 distinct CDR3 sequences, around half of them singletons. Primers covering all TCR V genes were used in emulsion RT-PCR on CD8+ T cells. The CDR3 loop spans 18 amino acids. Germline trimming cut 6 bases from V and 6 bases from J; bases unmatched to any gene: 14. CDR1 is LNHDA and CDR2 is SQIVND in the germline V gene (reference sequence). The chain couples TRBV19 to TRBJ1-4; 12 positions agree with TRBD1. Material: CD8+ T cells. This receptor was identified in a pool of human donors with breast cancer or a healthy control (not recorded which). DNA for the CDR3: TGTGCCAGTAGACCCCGGGACAGGGGGCGGACCCTGGATGAAAAACTGTTTTTT. Translating gives CASRPRDRGRTLDEKLFF.